A selection of T cell receptor beta chains follows, all from one sample in a study of CD8 T cells in ankylosing spondylitis. TCRdb reanalysed the 5' RACE reads using MiXCR and keeps one entry per CDR3 protein. The sample includes about 90,000 distinct CDR3 sequences, just under 9% of them seen just once. Sequenced material: blood, either unsorted or a sorted T cell fraction (not recorded which). The receptors derive from a male donor with ankylosing spondylitis. The CDR3 runs from the conserved cysteine through the conserved F or W. D genes are given only for firm matches. The size of a clone is reported for some rows only, either as once, few or many, or as a class for expanded clones.

14 | TRBD1 | TRBJ2-3 | - | TRBV19 | CASSAGQGPDTQYF | TGTGCCAGTAGTGCGGGACAGGGCCCAGATACGCAGTATTTT
14 | TRBD2 | TRBJ2-3 | few | TRBV30 | CAWTLAATGDTQYF | TGTGCCTGGACCCTAGCGGCTACGGGGGATACGCAGTATTTT
11 | - | TRBJ1-5 | many | TRBV29-1 | CSVVWERAQHF | TGCAGCGTCGTATGGGAACGGGCCCAGCATTTT
16 | - | TRBJ2-5 | - | TRBV3-1 | CASSQAERDHKETQYF | TGTGCCAGCAGCCAAGCGGAACGGGATCATAAGGAGACCCAGTACTTC
12 | - | TRBJ1-5 | many | TRBV12-3/TRBV12-4 | CASRKGNQPQHF | TGTGCCAGCAGGAAGGGGAATCAGCCCCAGCATTTT
15 | - | TRBJ2-1 | many | TRBV29-1 | CSVELGDLRRNEQFF | TGCAGCGTTGAACTTGGGGATCTACGGCGCAATGAGCAGTTCTTC
15 | TRBD2 | TRBJ2-1 | - | TRBV7-9 | CASSYLAGGPDEQFF | TGTGCCAGCAGCTACCTAGCGGGAGGGCCAGATGAGCAGTTCTTC
13 | - | TRBJ2-7 | few | TRBV4-1 | CASSHVQNYEQYF | TGCGCCAGCAGCCATGTACAGAACTACGAGCAGTACTTC
18 | TRBD2 | TRBJ2-3 | few | TRBV9 | CASSVGDSGRSFTDTQYF | TGTGCCAGCAGCGTAGGGGATAGCGGGAGGTCCTTCACAGATACGCAGTATTTT
17 | TRBD2 | TRBJ2-3 | many | TRBV6-2/TRBV6-3 | CASSYPASGSKTDTQYF | TGTGCCAGCAGTTACCCGGCTAGCGGGAGCAAAACAGATACGCAGTATTTT
13 | - | TRBJ2-1 | - | TRBV20-1 | CRNRSSSYNEQFF | TGCAGAAACAGATCGAGCTCCTACAATGAGCAGTTCTTC
16 | TRBD2 | TRBJ2-1 | many | TRBV7-8 | CASSQSSGSSYNEQFF | TGTGCCAGCAGCCAGAGTAGCGGGAGCTCCTACAATGAGCAGTTCTTC
15 | - | TRBJ1-5 | - | TRBV7-8 | CASSSWTEGNQPQHF | TGTGCCAGCAGCTCTTGGACGGAAGGCAATCAGCCCCAGCATTTT
16 | TRBD1 | TRBJ2-2 | many | TRBV18 | CASSPLPGQGTGELFF | TGTGCCAGCTCACCGCTACCGGGACAGGGGACCGGGGAGCTGTTTTTT
15 | - | TRBJ2-7 | few | TRBV5-1 | CASSLVDSPSHEQYF | TGCGCCAGCAGCTTGGTGGACTCACCCTCCCACGAGCAGTACTTC
13 | - | TRBJ1-1 | - | TRBV29-1 | CSVDSGPNTEAFF | TGCAGCGTTGACTCGGGCCCGAACACTGAAGCTTTCTTT
16 | - | TRBJ2-4 | - | TRBV14 | CASSRGLDLAKNIQYF | TGTGCCAGCAGCCGAGGATTGGATCTAGCCAAAAACATTCAGTACTTC
16 | - | TRBJ2-3 | - | TRBV15 | CATSRVQGGGTDTQYF | TGTGCCACCAGCAGAGTACAAGGGGGGGGGACAGATACGCAGTATTTT
12 | - | TRBJ2-2 | many | TRBV4-2 | CASSGDLGELFF | TGTGCCAGCAGCGGGGACCTAGGGGAGCTGTTTTTT
16 | TRBD2 | TRBJ2-2 | few | TRBV29-1 | CSVEDRTSPNTGELFF | TGCAGCGTTGAAGACCGGACTAGTCCGAACACCGGGGAGCTGTTTTTT
19 | - | TRBJ2-1 | many | TRBV11-2 | CASSPWGELSELPYNEQFF | TGTGCCAGCAGCCCCTGGGGTGAACTTTCGGAGCTGCCCTACAATGAGCAGTTCTTC
14 | TRBD2 | TRBJ2-4 | many | TRBV28 | CASSTTSGKNIQYF | TGTGCCAGCAGTACAACTAGCGGGAAAAACATTCAGTACTTC
15 | TRBD1 | TRBJ1-1 | many | TRBV18 | CASNPTGAMNTEAFF | TGTGCCAGCAACCCGACAGGGGCCATGAACACTGAAGCTTTCTTT
16 | - | TRBJ1-6 | - | TRBV4-1 | CASSQWDRSENSPLHF | TGCGCCAGCAGCCAATGGGACCGCTCGGAGAATTCACCCCTCCACTTT
15 | TRBD2 | TRBJ2-5 | - | TRBV3-1 | CASSLRPGGGETQYF | TGTGCCAGCAGCCTTCGCCCGGGAGGCGGTGAGACCCAGTACTTC
17 | TRBD2 | TRBJ2-1 | many | TRBV7-6 | CASSPTLTSGVNNEQFF | TGTGCCAGCAGCCCGACCCTGACTAGCGGGGTTAACAATGAGCAGTTCTTC
12 | - | TRBJ2-1 | many | TRBV5-1 | CASSLTSNEQFF | TGCGCCAGCAGCCTCACTAGCAATGAGCAGTTCTTC
17 | - | TRBJ1-1 | many | TRBV5-1 | CASSLGFQGRTGTEAFF | TGCGCCAGCAGCTTGGGGTTCCAGGGGAGGACTGGGACTGAAGCTTTCTTT
12 | - | TRBJ2-1 | many | TRBV2 | CASRNGANEQFF | TGTGCCAGCAGGAACGGGGCCAATGAGCAGTTCTTC
14 | - | TRBJ2-2 | many | TRBV7-9 | CASSWGGDTGELFF | TGTGCCAGCAGCTGGGGCGGAGATACCGGGGAGCTGTTTTTT
11 | - | TRBJ2-5 | - | TRBV5-1 | CASSPAETQYF | TGCGCCAGCAGCCCGGCGGAGACCCAGTACTTC
14 | TRBD1 | TRBJ1-1 | - | TRBV24-1 | CATRDRGTNTEAFF | TGTGCCACCAGGGACAGGGGAACGAACACTGAAGCTTTCTTT
16 | TRBD2 | TRBJ2-3 | - | TRBV5-1 | CASSAGTSGRADTQYF | TGCGCCAGCAGCGCGGGGACTAGCGGGAGGGCAGATACGCAGTATTTT
13 | - | TRBJ2-5 | many | TRBV7-9 | CASSLRVQETQYF | TGTGCCAGCAGCTTACGGGTCCAAGAGACCCAGTACTTC